Each of the 19 T cell receptor beta chains below was sequenced from the same sample in a study of shared clonotypes between healthy human individuals. TCRdb's copy holds only in-frame clones and misses some; the assay was immunoSEQ multiplex PCR. The table has about half a million clones, roughly 78% seen once. What was sequenced was PBMCs. All receptors derive from a woman aged 40 to 49 in good health. Some clones in this sample may be carry-over from other donors' samples.

J is TRBJ2-2 and V is TRBV4-2; 14 nucleotides line up with TRBD2. CDR1 is LGHNA and CDR2 is YNFKEQ in the germline V gene. The CDR3 has 17 amino acids. Trimming cost V 5 bases and J 4 bases; bases outside gene matches: 6. The CDR3 DNA sequence: TGTGCCAGCAGCGTGACTAGCGGGAGGGTGATCACCGGGGAGCTGTTTTTT. This sequence encodes CASSVTSGRVITGELFF.

The V gene is TRBV5-6, the J gene TRBJ2-3; D may be TRBD2 (5 bases). With 0 bases removed from V and 10 bases from J, the gap between germline ends came to 12 bases. CDR1 and CDR2 from the germline V gene are SGHDT and YYEEEE. The CDR3 has 13 amino acids. CDR3 loop: CASSLGGGVSQYF. The CDR3 DNA is TGTGCCAGCAGCTTGGGCGGAGGCGTATCGCAGTATTTT.

This clone was seen more than once but under ten times. The CDR3 coding sequence is TGTGCCAGCAGTAAAGCGGGAGGACCAAGCACAGATACGCAGTATTTT. It translates to CASSKAGGPSTDTQYF. The chain employs TRBV28 and TRBJ2-3, with 9 bases fitting TRBD2. The V gene's germline CDR1 is MDHEN and CDR2 SYDVKM. V trimming: 5 bases; J trimming: 0 bases; junction bases outside the gene matches: 6. The CDR3 loop spans 16 amino acids.

The chain joins TRBV28 to TRBJ1-2, with TRBD1 matching over 11 bases. Per germline, CDR1 MDHEN and CDR2 SYDVKM. V was pared by 7 bases and J by 8 bases, with 15 bases of the junction left unmatched. The CDR3 spans 16 residues. The CDR3 loop is CASTTGTGGSYGGYTF. CDR3 nucleotide sequence: TGTGCCAGCACAACCGGGACAGGGGGATCCTATGGGGGCTACACCTTC.

V and J are TRBV25-1 and TRBJ2-1, with D possibly TRBD2 on 5 matching bases. The germline V gene encodes CDR1 MGHDK and CDR2 SYGVNS. V dropped 1 base and J dropped 9 bases, with 16 bases sitting between them. This CDR3 region has 15 residues. CDR3 sequence reads: CASSESGSTGGEQFF. CDR3 bases: TGTGCCAGCAGTGAATCGGGATCTACCGGTGGTGAGCAGTTCTTC.

This clone was counted a single time. An end of the junction differs from the germline gene, which may be a read error. V usage is TRBV7-8 and J usage is TRBJ1-1; 7 positions match TRBD1. The CDR3 has 15 amino acids. Germline CDR1 is SGHVS and CDR2 is FQNEAQ. CDR3 bases: TGTGCCAGCAGCATAGCAGGGGGACGTAGTACTGAAGCTTTCTTT. It encodes CASSIAGGRSTEAFF.

The genes are TRBV5-4 and TRBJ2-3, with 8 bases lining up with TRBD2. The V segment lost 4 bases and the J segment 1 base; nucleotides outside the gene matches: 5. The CDR3 runs to 15 residues. Germline CDR1 reads SGHNT; CDR2 reads YYREEE (reference sequence). This chain's CDR3 is CASSEPTSGTDTQYF. The CDR3 region has the DNA TGTGCCAGCAGCGAACCGACTAGCGGCACAGATACGCAGTATTTT. The full variable domain, in which reference TRBV5-4 and TRBJ2-3 provide the parts outside the CDR3, is ETGVTQSPTHLIKTRGQQVTLRCSSQSGHNTVSWYQQALGQGPQFIFQYYREEENGRGNFPPRFSGLQFPNYSSELNVNALELDDSALYLCASSEPTSGTDTQYFGPGTRLTVL.

The rearrangement links TRBV9 to TRBJ1-2; 7 bases fit TRBD1. Trimming cost V 3 bases and J 2 bases; bases outside gene matches: 7. The CDR3 extends over 15 amino acids. CDR1 is SGDLS, CDR2 YYNGEE, per germline. The CDR3 coding sequence is TGTGCCAGCAGCGCTCCCGGGACAGAAAACTATGGCTACACCTTC. Its translation: CASSAPGTENYGYTF.

This chain connects TRBV5-1 to TRBJ2-3; possible D gene TRBD2, 7 bases. Per the germline V gene, CDR1 is SGHRS and CDR2 is YFSETQ. V gave up 4 bases and J gave up 6 bases, with 24 bases separating them. The CDR3 loop spans 17 amino acids. The CDR3 DNA follows: TGCGCCAGCAGCCACGTAACTAGCGATTCGGGGGGCGATACGCAGTATTTT. This translates into CASSHVTSDSGGDTQYF.

CDR3 sequence reads: CASSEFSGRDDYYGELFF. As DNA, the CDR3 is TGTGCCAGCAGTGAATTTTCGGGACGAGATGACTATTACGGGGAGCTGTTTTTT. This chain connects TRBV2 to TRBJ2-2; D may correspond to TRBD1 or TRBD2 (5 bases each). Germline lookup yields CDR1 SNHLY and CDR2 FYNNEI. This CDR3 contains 18 residues. The V gene lost 2 bases and the J gene lost 7 bases, with 23 bases spanning the gap. Complete variable domain (other parts from reference TRBV2 and TRBJ2-2): EPEVTQTPSHQVTQMGQEVILRCVPISNHLYFYWYRQILGQKVEFLVSFYNNEISEKSEIFDDQFSVERPDGSNFTLKIRSTKLEDSAMYFCASSEFSGRDDYYGELFFGEGSRLTVL.

This chain connects TRBV7-2 to TRBJ2-1, with TRBD2 identical over 13 bases. V dropped 0 bases and J dropped 9; count of bases not matched to a gene: 2. CDR3 size: 15 residues. Germline V gives CDR1 SGHTA, CDR2 FQGNSA. The CDR3 reads CASSLAGLAGVEQFF. In nucleotides, the CDR3 is TGTGCCAGCAGCTTAGCAGGACTAGCGGGAGTTGAGCAGTTCTTC.

The chain combines TRBV5-1 with TRBJ1-4; TRBD1 agrees at 9 bases. Germline V gene sequence: CDR1 SGHRS, CDR2 YFSETQ. V trimming: 5 bases; J trimming: 3 bases; junction bases outside the gene matches: 5. This CDR3 is 15 amino acids long. The CDR3 is CASSGTGSSNEKLFF. In DNA, the CDR3 is TGCGCCAGCAGTGGGACAGGGTCATCTAATGAAAAACTGTTTTTT.

J is TRBJ2-1 and V is TRBV28; tentatively, D is TRBD1 or TRBD2 (5 bases each). The CDR3 has 15 residues. Germline V lookup: CDR1 MDHEN, CDR2 SYDVKM. V was trimmed by 6 bases and J by 2 bases, leaving 14 bases between them. CDR3 bases: TGTGCCAGCAGCCGGGACCATAATCCCTACAATGAGCAGTTCTTC. Protein sequence: CASSRDHNPYNEQFF. Together with reference TRBV28 and TRBJ2-1, the CDR3 gives the full variable domain: DVKVTQSSRYLVKRTGEKVFLECVQDMDHENMFWYRQDPGLGLRLIYFSYDVKMKEKGDIPEGYSVSREKKERFSLILESASTNQTSMYLCASSRDHNPYNEQFFGPGTRLTVL.

The rearrangement links TRBV28 to TRBJ2-7, with TRBD2 identical over 9 bases. CDR3 length equals 15 residues. The germline V gene encodes CDR1 MDHEN and CDR2 SYDVKM. The junction had 9 bases not matched to a gene; V was cut back by 5 bases and J by 4 bases. The CDR3 loop is CASSGRLSGSYEQYF. DNA for the CDR3: TGTGCCAGCAGTGGCCGCCTTAGCGGGAGTTACGAGCAGTACTTC.

This clone has a handful of counts. V is TRBV6-1 and J is TRBJ2-1, with 11 bases aligning to TRBD2. This CDR3 comprises 15 residues. The junction had 5 bases not matched to a gene; V was cut back by 7 bases and J by 3 bases. Germline-derived CDR1 and CDR2 are MNHNS and SASEGT. The CDR3 is CASTLLAGDYNEQFF. The CDR3 DNA reads TGTGCCAGCACCCTACTAGCGGGAGACTACAATGAGCAGTTCTTC.

The gene calls are TRBV7-3 and TRBJ2-7, with 8 bases aligning to TRBD2. This CDR3 has 15 residues. V lost 5 bases, J lost 4 bases, and 10 bases stayed unmatched. The germline V gene encodes CDR1 SGHTA and CDR2 FQGTGA. The CDR3, as DNA: TGTGCCAGCAGCCCCCGGATAGCGGGACTTTACGAGCAGTACTTC. Its translation: CASSPRIAGLYEQYF.

This clone was picked up a small number of times. The genes are TRBV29-1 and TRBJ1-1; 7 nucleotides match TRBD1. With V trimmed by 7 bases and J by 8 bases, 10 bases remained unmatched. The CDR3 spans 12 residues. From germline, CDR1 is SQVTM and CDR2 ANQGSEA. DNA for the CDR3: TGCAGCGCCGCCGACAGGGAGAACGAAGCTTTCTTT. Translated, it gives CSAADRENEAFF.

This sequence joins TRBV19 and TRBJ1-2; TRBD1 aligns across 7 bases. The germline V gene encodes CDR1 LNHDA and CDR2 SQIVND (reference sequence). This CDR3 is built from 12 residues. The V gene end was trimmed by 9 bases and the J gene end by 5 bases; junction bases not matched to a gene: 6. Here the CDR3 DNA reads TGTGCCAGCCGGACAGGAGATTATGGCTACACCTTC. Its protein is CASRTGDYGYTF.

This chain links TRBV11-2 with TRBJ2-5; 7 nucleotides match TRBD2. Germline V gene sequence: CDR1 SGHAT, CDR2 FQNNGV. V shed 5 bases and J 2 bases; nucleotides not matched to a gene: 8. This CDR3 contains 15 residues. The CDR3 spells CASSPRDYYQETQYF. The DNA for the CDR3 is TGTGCCAGCAGCCCACGGGACTACTATCAAGAGACCCAGTACTTC.